This TCR beta chain was retrieved from a study of tumor-infiltrating lymphocytes in primary liver carcinoma. Co-extracted RNA and DNA came from around 18-30 mg of unsorted bulk tissue. The CDR3 has 15 residues. On this clonotype: A much larger clonotype is one base distant, so this may be a read error.

Making TCR beta cDNA involved approximately 0.5 ug total RNA and a constant-region primer. Employing slightly modified ARM-PCR, three nested multiplex PCR rounds were run, and these gave rise to the TCR beta libraries. The first two PCR rounds used TRBV1-TRBV30 primers with a Cbeta primer, nine to ten cycles each. TCRdb re-called the multiplex PCR reads with MiXCR, one entry per CDR3 protein. The sample consists of some 94,000 distinct CDR3 sequences, more than 60% of them appearing once. The sequence was obtained from an older woman with primary liver carcinoma and hepatitis B virus infection. The chain has TRBV12-3 or TRBV12-4 and TRBJ2-5; 8 nucleotides align to TRBD2. Sequencing used liver tumor tissue from sampling region 5. As for subset: tumor region T5, tumor centre. CDR3 in amino acids: CVSNLKAGGSETQYF. CDR3 DNA sequence: TGTGTCAGCAATTTAAAGGCGGGAGGTTCGGAGACCCAGTACTTC.